This TCR beta chain derives from a study of blood T cells in healthy people across ages. General study points: Lack of knowledge of donor CMV status possibly confounded expanded clonotype changes. Measured against age, TCR beta diversity per million T cells decreased in a roughly linear manner.

With respect to this clonotype: What it binds is unknown.

CDR1 is SEHNR, CDR2 FQNEAQ, per germline (reference sequence). This CDR3 spans 15 amino acids. Trimming removed 5 bases from V and 3 bases from J; junction bases left unmatched: 9. RNA extraction gave at least 5.5 micrograms of total RNA per sample. Through a sample-barcoded 5' primer and a J-beta primer mix, a second PCR was run for roughly 7 to 11 cycles. The authors tagged each cDNA molecule using a template-switch adaptor with 12 random nucleotides. TCRdb re-called the 5' RACE reads with MiXCR, one entry per CDR3 protein. Here the sample spans about 800,000 distinct CDR3 sequences, 20% to 25% being singletons. These data are also associated with another study on T cells of mothers and their children.

V is TRBV7-9 and J is TRBJ2-5; TRBD1 matches 7 bases. The sequence came from a boy younger than 18 in good health. The material sequenced was blood. The CDR3: CASSILGTAEETQYF. Written as DNA, the CDR3 is TGTGCCAGCAGCATTCTTGGGACAGCCGAAGAGACCCAGTACTTC.